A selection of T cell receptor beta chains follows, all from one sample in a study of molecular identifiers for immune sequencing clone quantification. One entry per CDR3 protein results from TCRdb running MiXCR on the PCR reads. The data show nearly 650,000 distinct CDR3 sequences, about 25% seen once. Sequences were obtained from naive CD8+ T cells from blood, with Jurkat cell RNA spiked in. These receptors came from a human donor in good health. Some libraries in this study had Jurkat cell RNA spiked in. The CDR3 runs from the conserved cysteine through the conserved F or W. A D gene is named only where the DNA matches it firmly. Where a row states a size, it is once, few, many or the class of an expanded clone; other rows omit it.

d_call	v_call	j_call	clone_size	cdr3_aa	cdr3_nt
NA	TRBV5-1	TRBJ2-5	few	CASSWLTSRETQYF	TGCGCCAGCAGCTGGTTGACTAGTCGGGAGACCCAGTACTTC
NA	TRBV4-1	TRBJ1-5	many	CASSRQENQPQHF	TGCGCCAGCAGCCGCCAGGAGAATCAGCCCCAGCATTTT
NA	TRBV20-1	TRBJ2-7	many	CSAREPKAAYEQYF	TGCAGTGCTAGAGAACCCAAGGCGGCCTACGAGCAGTACTTC
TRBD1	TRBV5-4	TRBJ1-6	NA	CASSWTGFSSPLHF	TGTGCCAGCAGCTGGACAGGGTTCTCTTCACCCCTCCACTTT
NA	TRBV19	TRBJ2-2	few	CASSIGITGELFF	TGTGCCAGTAGTATAGGTATCACCGGGGAGCTGTTTTTT
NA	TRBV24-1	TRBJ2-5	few	CATSDVGQVGETQYF	TGTGCCACCAGTGATGTAGGCCAGGTCGGCGAGACCCAGTACTTC
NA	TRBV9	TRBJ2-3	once	CASSETGVGGTDTQYF	TGTGCCAGCAGCGAGACCGGGGTGGGGGGCACAGATACGCAGTATTTT
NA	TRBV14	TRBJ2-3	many	CASSQEDPAVFTDTQYF	TGTGCCAGCAGCCAAGAAGATCCAGCGGTTTTTACAGATACGCAGTATTTT
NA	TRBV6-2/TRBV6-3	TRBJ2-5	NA	CASSNTQKTQETQYF	TGTGCCAGCAGTAACACGCAGAAGACCCAAGAGACCCAGTACTTC
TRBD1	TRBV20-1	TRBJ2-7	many	CSARTGGQTGLYEQYF	TGCAGTGCTAGGACAGGGGGCCAAACAGGCCTCTACGAGCAGTACTTC
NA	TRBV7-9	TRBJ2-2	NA	CASSLFEGGVSTGELFF	TGTGCCAGCAGCTTATTTGAAGGGGGGGTTAGCACCGGGGAGCTGTTTTTT
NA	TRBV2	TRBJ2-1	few	CASSDEQLPAQQFF	TGTGCCAGCAGTGATGAGCAACTACCAGCCCAACAGTTCTTC
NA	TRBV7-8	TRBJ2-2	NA	CASSFHMAGELFF	TGTGCCAGCAGCTTCCACATGGCCGGGGAGCTGTTTTTT
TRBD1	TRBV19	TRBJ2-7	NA	CASSIGDRVSEEQYF	TGTGCCAGTAGTATAGGCGACAGGGTATCAGAGGAGCAGTACTTC
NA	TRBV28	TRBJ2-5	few	CASSGTEKETQYF	TGTGCCAGCAGTGGGACTGAAAAAGAGACCCAGTACTTC
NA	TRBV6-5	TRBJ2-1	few	CASSYRASRAEQFF	TGTGCCAGCTCGTATAGGGCTAGTCGGGCTGAGCAGTTCTTC
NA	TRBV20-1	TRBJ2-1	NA	CSARTSYEQFF	TGCAGTGCTAGAACTAGCTATGAGCAGTTCTTC
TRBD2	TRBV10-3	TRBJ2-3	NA	CAIRPGTSGYSTDTQYF	TGTGCCATCAGACCCGGGACTAGCGGTTATAGCACAGATACGCAGTATTTT
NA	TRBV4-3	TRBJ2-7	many	CASSQDIGRTYEQYF	TGCGCCAGCAGCCAAGATATAGGCAGAACCTACGAGCAGTACTTC
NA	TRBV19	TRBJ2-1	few	CASSTGLNEQFF	TGTGCCAGTAGCACAGGTCTCAATGAGCAGTTCTTC
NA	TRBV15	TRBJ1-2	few	CATSRDGGVSVPSYGYTF	TGTGCCACCAGCAGAGATGGTGGGGTTTCGGTACCAAGCTATGGCTACACCTTC
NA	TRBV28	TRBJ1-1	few	CASLGGGGTEAFF	TGTGCCAGCCTGGGGGGAGGGGGCACTGAAGCTTTCTTT
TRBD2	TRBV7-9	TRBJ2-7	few	CASSSVAGGSNEQYF	TGTGCCAGCAGCTCAGTAGCGGGAGGTTCCAACGAGCAGTACTTC
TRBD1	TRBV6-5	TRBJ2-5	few	CASSNDRGELETQYF	TGTGCCAGCAGTAACGACAGGGGCGAATTGGAGACCCAGTACTTC
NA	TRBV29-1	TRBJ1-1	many	CSVHMNTEAFF	TGCAGCGTACACATGAACACTGAAGCTTTCTTT
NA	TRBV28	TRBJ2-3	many	CASSGGREIGTDTQYF	TGTGCCAGCAGTGGGGGACGGGAGATTGGGACAGATACGCAGTATTTT
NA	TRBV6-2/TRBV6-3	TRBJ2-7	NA	CASSCLGAPSYEQYF	TGTGCCAGCAGTTGTTTGGGCGCACCCTCCTACGAGCAGTACTTC
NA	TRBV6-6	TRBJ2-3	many	CASSYEISWDTQYF	TGTGCCAGCAGTTACGAGATAAGCTGGGATACGCAGTATTTT
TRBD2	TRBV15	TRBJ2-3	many	CATDPGLSTDTQYF	TGTGCCACAGACCCGGGACTATCCACAGATACGCAGTATTTT
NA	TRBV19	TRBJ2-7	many	CASSSGVDYEQYF	TGTGCCAGTAGTAGCGGGGTAGACTACGAGCAGTACTTC
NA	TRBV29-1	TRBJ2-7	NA	CSAEGQDYEQYF	TGCAGCGCCGAGGGGCAGGACTACGAGCAGTACTTC
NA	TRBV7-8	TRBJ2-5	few	CASSPPRGIPNWAQYF	TGTGCCAGCAGCCCCCCGAGGGGGATCCCAAACTGGGCCCAGTACTTC
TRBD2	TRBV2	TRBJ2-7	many	CASSRLAFEYEQYF	TGTGCCAGCAGTCGACTAGCTTTCGAGTACGAGCAGTACTTC
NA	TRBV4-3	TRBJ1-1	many	CASSQERAGLGPEAFF	TGCGCCAGCAGCCAAGAGAGAGCGGGGTTAGGCCCTGAAGCTTTCTTT
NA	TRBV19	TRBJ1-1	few	CASEGSEAFF	TGTGCCAGCGAGGGATCTGAAGCTTTCTTT
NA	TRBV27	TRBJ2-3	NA	CASSPPRAWGADTQYF	TGTGCCAGCAGTCCACCTAGGGCCTGGGGCGCAGATACGCAGTATTTT
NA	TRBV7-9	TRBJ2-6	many	CASSTSSGANVLTF	TGTGCCAGCAGCACAAGCTCTGGGGCCAACGTCCTGACTTTC
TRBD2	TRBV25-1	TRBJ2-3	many	CASSEYSGVDTQYF	TGTGCCAGCAGTGAATATAGCGGGGTGGATACGCAGTATTTT
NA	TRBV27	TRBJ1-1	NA	CASSLIGLGTEAFF	TGTGCCAGCAGTTTAATTGGATTGGGCACTGAAGCTTTCTTT
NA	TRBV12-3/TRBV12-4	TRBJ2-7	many	CASSLAGSAASSYEQYF	TGTGCCAGCAGTTTAGCGGGATCTGCAGCCAGCTCCTACGAGCAGTACTTC
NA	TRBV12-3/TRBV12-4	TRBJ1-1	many	CASTPTGGAGGTEAFF	TGTGCCAGCACCCCTACGGGGGGGGCGGGGGGCACTGAAGCTTTCTTT
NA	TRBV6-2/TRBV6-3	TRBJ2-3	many	CASSHTFTDTQYF	TGTGCCAGCAGTCACACTTTTACAGATACGCAGTATTTT
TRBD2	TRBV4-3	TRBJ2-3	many	CASSQESGGADTQYF	TGCGCCAGCAGCCAAGAGAGCGGGGGTGCTGATACGCAGTATTTT
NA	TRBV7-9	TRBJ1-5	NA	CDSSFQGLGGNQPQHF	TGTGACAGCAGCTTCCAGGGACTCGGTGGCAATCAGCCGCAGCATTTT
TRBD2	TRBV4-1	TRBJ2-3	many	CASSLSGGAGDTQYF	TGCGCCAGCAGCCTTAGCGGGGGGGCAGGAGATACGCAGTATTTT
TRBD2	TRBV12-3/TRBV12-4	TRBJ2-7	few	CASTNSGVDEQYF	TGTGCCAGCACGAACAGCGGGGTGGATGAGCAGTACTTC
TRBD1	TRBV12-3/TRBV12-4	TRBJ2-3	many	CASSSTGVPDTQYF	TGTGCCAGCAGTTCGACAGGGGTCCCAGATACGCAGTATTTT
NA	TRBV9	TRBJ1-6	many	CASSVDNSPLHF	TGTGCCAGCAGCGTAGATAACTCACCCCTCCACTTT
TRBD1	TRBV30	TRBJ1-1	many	CAWNLPGQWPEAFF	TGTGCCTGGAACTTACCGGGACAGTGGCCTGAAGCTTTCTTT
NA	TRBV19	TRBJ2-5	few	CASSIGGAYQETQYF	TGTGCCAGTAGTATAGGCGGGGCCTATCAAGAGACCCAGTACTTC
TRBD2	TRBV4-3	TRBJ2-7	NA	CASSHGLARATYEQYF	TGCGCCAGCAGCCACGGACTAGCGCGGGCGACCTACGAGCAGTACTTC
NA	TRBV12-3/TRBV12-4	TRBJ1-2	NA	CASRFSQAVFPYGYTF	TGTGCCAGCAGATTTTCTCAGGCAGTCTTTCCTTATGGCTACACCTTC
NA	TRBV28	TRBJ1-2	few	CASSLSPVGFTF	TGTGCCAGCAGTTTATCCCCCGTTGGATTTACCTTC
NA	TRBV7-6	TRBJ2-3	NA	CASSLLGGDTDTQYF	TGTGCCAGCAGCTTATTAGGGGGAGACACAGATACGCAGTATTTT
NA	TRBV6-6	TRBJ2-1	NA	CASTDPGLKDSSYNEQFF	TGTGCCAGCACTGATCCCGGACTTAAGGATAGCTCCTACAATGAGCAGTTCTTC
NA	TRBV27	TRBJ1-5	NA	CASSLWAGNQPQHF	TGTGCCAGCAGTTTATGGGCTGGCAATCAGCCCCAGCATTTT
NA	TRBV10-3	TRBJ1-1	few	CAISESLVNTEAFF	TGTGCCATCAGTGAGTCGTTAGTAAACACTGAAGCTTTCTTT
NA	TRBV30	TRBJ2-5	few	CARQETQYF	TGTGCCAGGCAAGAGACCCAGTACTTC